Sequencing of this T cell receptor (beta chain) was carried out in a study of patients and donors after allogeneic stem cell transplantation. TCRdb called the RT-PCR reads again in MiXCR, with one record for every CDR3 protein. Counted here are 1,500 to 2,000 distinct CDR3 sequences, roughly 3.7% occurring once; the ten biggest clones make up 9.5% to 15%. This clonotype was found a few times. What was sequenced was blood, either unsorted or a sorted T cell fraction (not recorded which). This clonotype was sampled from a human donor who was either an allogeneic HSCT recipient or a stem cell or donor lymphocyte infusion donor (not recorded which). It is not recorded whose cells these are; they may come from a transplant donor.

The CDR3 nucleotides read TGTGCCAGCAGTGACGGCTCTGGGGCCAACGTCCTGACTTTC. This translates into CASSDGSGANVLTF. V gene TRBV6-4 combines with J gene TRBJ2-6; no clear D. Germline-derived CDR1 and CDR2 are MRHNA and SNTAGT. This CDR3 contains 14 residues. V lost 2 bases, J lost 0 bases, and 2 bases lay in between.